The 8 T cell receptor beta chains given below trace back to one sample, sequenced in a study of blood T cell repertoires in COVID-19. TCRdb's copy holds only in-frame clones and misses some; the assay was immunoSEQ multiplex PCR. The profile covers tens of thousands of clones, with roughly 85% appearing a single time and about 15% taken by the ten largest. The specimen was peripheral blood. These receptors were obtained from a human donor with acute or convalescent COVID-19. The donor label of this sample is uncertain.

CDR3 loop: CASSPGGLANYGYTF. The CDR3 region has the DNA TGTGCCAGCAGCCCCGGAGGATTAGCTAACTATGGCTACACCTTC. This chain connects TRBV5-6 to TRBJ1-2; no clear D gene. The CDR3 loop spans 15 amino acids. V shed 4 bases and J shed 0 bases, with 13 bases lying between them. Looked up from germline, CDR1 is SGHDT and CDR2 is YYEEEE.

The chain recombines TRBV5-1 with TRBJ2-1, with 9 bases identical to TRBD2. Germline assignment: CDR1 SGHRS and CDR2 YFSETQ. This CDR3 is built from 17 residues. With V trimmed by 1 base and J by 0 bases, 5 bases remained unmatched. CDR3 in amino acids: CASSLLSGGFSYNEQFF. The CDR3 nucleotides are TGCGCCAGCAGCTTGCTAAGCGGGGGGTTCTCCTACAATGAGCAGTTCTTC.

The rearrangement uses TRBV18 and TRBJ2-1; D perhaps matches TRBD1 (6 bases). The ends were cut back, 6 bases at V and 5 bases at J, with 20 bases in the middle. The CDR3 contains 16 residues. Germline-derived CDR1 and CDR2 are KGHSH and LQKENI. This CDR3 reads CASSPPTGLSHNEQFF. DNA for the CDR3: TGTGCCAGCTCGCCGCCCACAGGGTTATCCCACAATGAGCAGTTCTTC.

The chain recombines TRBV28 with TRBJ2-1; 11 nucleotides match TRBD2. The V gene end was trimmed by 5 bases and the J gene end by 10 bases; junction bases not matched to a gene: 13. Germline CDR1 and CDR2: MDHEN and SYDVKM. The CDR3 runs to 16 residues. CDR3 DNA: TGTGCCAGCAGTGTCACCGGGACTAGCGGAGAACGGGAGCAGTTCTTC. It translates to CASSVTGTSGEREQFF.

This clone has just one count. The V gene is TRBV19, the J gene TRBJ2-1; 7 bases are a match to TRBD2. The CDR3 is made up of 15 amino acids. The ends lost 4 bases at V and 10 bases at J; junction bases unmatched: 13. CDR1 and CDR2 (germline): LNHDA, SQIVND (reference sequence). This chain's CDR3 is CASSKVERDTSEQFF. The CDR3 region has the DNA TGTGCCAGTAGTAAAGTAGAGCGGGATACCAGCGAGCAGTTCTTC.

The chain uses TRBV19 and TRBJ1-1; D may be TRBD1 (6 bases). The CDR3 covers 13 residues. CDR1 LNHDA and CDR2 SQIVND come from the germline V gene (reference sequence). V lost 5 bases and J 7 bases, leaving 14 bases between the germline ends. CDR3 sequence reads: CASSVGQPLEAFF. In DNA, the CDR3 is TGTGCCAGTAGTGTAGGACAGCCGCTTGAAGCTTTCTTT.

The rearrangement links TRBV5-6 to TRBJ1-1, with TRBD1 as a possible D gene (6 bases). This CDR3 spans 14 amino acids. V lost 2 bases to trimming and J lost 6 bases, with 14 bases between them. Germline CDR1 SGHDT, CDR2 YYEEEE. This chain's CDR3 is CASSLQGGYSEAFF. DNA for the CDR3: TGTGCCAGCAGCTTACAGGGAGGGTACTCTGAAGCTTTCTTT.

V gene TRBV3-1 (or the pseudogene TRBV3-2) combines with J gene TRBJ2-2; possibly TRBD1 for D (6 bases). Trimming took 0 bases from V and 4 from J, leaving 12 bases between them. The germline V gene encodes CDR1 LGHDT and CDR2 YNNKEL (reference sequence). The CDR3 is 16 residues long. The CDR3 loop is CASSQEGGGRTGELFF. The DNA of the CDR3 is TGTGCCAGCAGCCAAGAAGGTGGGGGCCGCACCGGGGAGCTGTTTTTT.